A selection of T cell receptor beta chains follows, all from one sample in a study of T cell changes during pregnancy in multiple sclerosis. TCRdb's table, derived via immunoSEQ multiplex PCR, lists solely in-frame clones and lacks some. The sample yields about 36,000 clones, 80% to 95% seen once. Sequenced material: PBMCs (not recorded whether the cells were cultured). Source of these receptors: a female donor with multiple sclerosis, enrolled in a pregnancy study. Both conserved end residues are part of each CDR3. The order of the fields is D gene, J gene, clone size, V gene, CDR3 protein, CDR3 DNA. D genes are given only for firm matches. Expanded clones get a size class; other rows say once, few or many, or leave the size out.

D: -; J: TRBJ1-2; size: -; V: TRBV11-2; CDR3: CASSSRVRPYTHYGYTF; DNA: TGTGCCAGCAGCTCAAGGGTCCGACCTTACACTCACTATGGCTACACCTTC
D: -; J: TRBJ2-2; size: -; V: TRBV11-2; CDR3: CASSFGTETNTGELFF; DNA: TGTGCCAGCAGCTTCGGGACTGAGACGAACACCGGGGAGCTGTTTTTT
D: -; J: TRBJ2-3; size: -; V: TRBV14; CDR3: CASSQYQASKADTQYF; DNA: TGTGCCAGCAGCCAATACCAGGCGTCGAAGGCAGATACGCAGTATTTT
D: -; J: TRBJ2-2; size: -; V: TRBV13; CDR3: CASSLFPTGELFF; DNA: TGTGCCAGCAGCTTATTCCCCACCGGGGAGCTGTTTTTT
D: -; J: TRBJ2-1; size: -; V: TRBV6-1; CDR3: CASSESRENKQFF; DNA: TGTGCCAGCAGTGAATCGAGGGAAAACAAGCAGTTCTTC
D: TRBD1; J: TRBJ2-5; size: -; V: TRBV2; CDR3: CASIWGTGEETQYF; DNA: TGTGCCAGCATCTGGGGAACAGGGGAAGAGACCCAGTACTTC
D: TRBD2; J: TRBJ2-1; size: -; V: TRBV14; CDR3: CASSPGEGRDEQFF; DNA: TGTGCCAGCAGCCCGGGGGAGGGCCGTGATGAGCAGTTCTTC
D: -; J: TRBJ2-7; size: -; V: TRBV5-5; CDR3: CASSFGAAYEQYF; DNA: TGTGCCAGCAGCTTCGGGGCAGCCTACGAGCAGTACTTC
D: -; J: TRBJ2-7; size: -; V: TRBV19; CDR3: CASNPGTWFLEQYF; DNA: TGTGCCAGTAATCCGGGAACGTGGTTTTTAGAGCAGTACTTC
D: TRBD1; J: TRBJ1-1; size: once; V: TRBV4-2; CDR3: CASSHQGGGGPNTEAFF; DNA: TGTGCCAGCAGCCACCAAGGGGGCGGGGGGCCGAACACTGAAGCTTTCTTT
D: TRBD1; J: TRBJ2-1; size: -; V: TRBV28; CDR3: CASSFEGATYNEQFF; DNA: TGTGCCAGCAGTTTTGAGGGGGCAACCTACAATGAGCAGTTCTTC
D: -; J: TRBJ2-7; size: once; V: TRBV6-5; CDR3: CASSYDGSSSYEQYF; DNA: TGTGCCAGCAGTTATGACGGCAGTAGCTCCTACGAGCAGTACTTC
D: TRBD1; J: TRBJ2-1; size: -; V: TRBV29-1; CDR3: CSVTGVYSDEQFF; DNA: TGCAGCGTCACAGGGGTGTATTCAGATGAGCAGTTCTTC
D: -; J: TRBJ1-2; size: -; V: TRBV19; CDR3: CASSRSGGAGGYTF; DNA: TGTGCCAGTAGTCGGTCGGGGGGCGCAGGTGGCTACACCTTC
D: -; J: TRBJ1-3; size: once; V: TRBV9; CDR3: CASSVAQGSGNTIYF; DNA: TGTGCCAGCAGCGTAGCTCAGGGCTCTGGAAACACCATATATTTT
D: TRBD1; J: TRBJ1-2; size: -; V: TRBV6-6; CDR3: CASSQDRVGGGYTF; DNA: TGTGCCAGCAGCCAAGACAGGGTCGGGGGTGGCTACACCTTC
D: TRBD2; J: TRBJ2-2; size: -; V: TRBV11-2; CDR3: CASSGTSGSPGELFF; DNA: TGTGCCAGCAGTGGGACTAGCGGATCGCCCGGGGAGCTGTTTTTT
D: TRBD2; J: TRBJ2-7; size: -; V: TRBV13; CDR3: CASSPQAGGGEQYF; DNA: TGTGCCAGCAGCCCGCAGGCGGGGGGGGGCGAGCAGTACTTC
D: -; J: TRBJ2-7; size: -; V: TRBV19; CDR3: CASSIGYGTSYEQYF; DNA: TGTGCCAGTAGTATAGGGTATGGGACCTCCTACGAGCAGTACTTC
D: -; J: TRBJ2-3; size: -; V: TRBV6-5; CDR3: CASSPSGSTDTQYF; DNA: TGTGCCAGCAGCCCAAGCGGGAGCACAGATACGCAGTATTTT
D: -; J: TRBJ2-3; size: -; V: TRBV10-3; CDR3: CAISESLGQSTDTQYF; DNA: TGTGCCATCAGTGAGTCGTTAGGGCAGAGCACAGATACGCAGTATTTT
D: TRBD1; J: TRBJ1-2; size: -; V: TRBV29-1; CDR3: CSVDISGQGFGYTF; DNA: TGCAGCGTGGATATATCGGGACAGGGGTTTGGCTACACCTTC
D: TRBD2; J: TRBJ2-2; size: -; V: TRBV18; CDR3: CASSLRLAGGPNTGELFF; DNA: TGTGCCAGCTCTCTAAGACTAGCGGGAGGGCCGAACACCGGGGAGCTGTTTTTT
D: -; J: TRBJ1-2; size: -; V: TRBV5-1; CDR3: CASSATQRDYGYTF; DNA: TGCGCCAGCAGCGCCACTCAACGGGACTATGGCTACACCTTC
D: TRBD2; J: TRBJ2-7; size: -; V: TRBV6-6; CDR3: CASRSGTSVYEQYF; DNA: TGTGCCAGCAGATCCGGGACTAGCGTCTACGAGCAGTACTTC
D: TRBD2; J: TRBJ2-1; size: -; V: TRBV11-3; CDR3: CASSPSGGGRSDEQFF; DNA: TGTGCCAGCAGCCCCTCGGGGGGAGGGAGGAGCGATGAGCAGTTCTTC
D: -; J: TRBJ1-3; size: -; V: TRBV7-2; CDR3: CASSLGAYSGNTIYF; DNA: TGTGCCAGCAGCTTAGGGGCATACTCTGGAAACACCATATATTTT
D: -; J: TRBJ2-5; size: -; V: TRBV5-1; CDR3: CASSRDQRETQYF; DNA: TGCGCCAGCAGCCGGGATCAGCGGGAGACCCAGTACTTC
D: -; J: TRBJ2-1; size: -; V: TRBV7-9; CDR3: CASSWPWQAYNEQFF; DNA: TGTGCCAGCAGCTGGCCCTGGCAGGCATACAATGAGCAGTTCTTC
D: -; J: TRBJ1-1; size: -; V: TRBV27; CDR3: CASSSGLYGEAFF; DNA: TGTGCCAGCAGTTCGGGACTTTATGGTGAAGCTTTCTTT
D: -; J: TRBJ2-7; size: -; V: TRBV27; CDR3: CASSPPPTGRSYEQYF; DNA: TGTGCCAGCAGCCCACCACCGACAGGCCGGTCCTACGAGCAGTACTTC
D: TRBD1; J: TRBJ1-4; size: -; V: TRBV18; CDR3: CASSPRQGALLNEKLFF; DNA: TGTGCCAGCTCACCGCGACAGGGGGCCCTCCTTAATGAAAAACTGTTTTTT
D: -; J: TRBJ2-5; size: -; V: TRBV10-2; CDR3: CASSGQFQETQYF; DNA: TGCGCCAGCAGTGGACAGTTCCAAGAGACCCAGTACTTC
D: -; J: TRBJ1-4; size: -; V: TRBV9; CDR3: CASSVGVGQVNEKLFF; DNA: TGTGCCAGCAGCGTAGGAGTGGGGCAGGTCAATGAAAAACTGTTTTTT
D: -; J: TRBJ1-1; size: -; V: TRBV7-2; CDR3: CASSPQLTGREAFF; DNA: TGTGCCAGCAGCCCCCAGTTAACAGGGCGGGAAGCTTTCTTT
D: TRBD2; J: TRBJ2-2; size: -; V: TRBV19; CDR3: CASSKGGLANTGELFF; DNA: TGTGCCAGTAGTAAAGGGGGACTAGCGAACACCGGGGAGCTGTTTTTT
D: -; J: TRBJ1-2; size: -; V: TRBV2; CDR3: CASSEALQAGQRIGGYTF; DNA: TGTGCCAGCAGTGAAGCGCTTCAGGCGGGACAACGAATCGGGGGCTACACCTTC